A single sample gave rise to the 16 T cell receptor beta chains below, sequenced in a study of molecular identifiers for immune sequencing clone quantification. TCRdb passed the PCR reads through MiXCR, listing each CDR3 protein once. The table shows approximately 630,000 distinct CDR3 sequences, with 25% occurring only once. The sequenced sample consisted of naive CD8+ T cells from blood, with Jurkat cell RNA spiked in. Sample subset: FACS-sorted CD8+CD4-CCR7+CD45RA+ naive T cells. These receptors came from a human donor in good health. Some libraries in this study had Jurkat cell RNA spiked in.

A note on this clonotype: This clone may be a read error of a much larger clone one base away. The chain combines TRBV14 with TRBJ2-3; 8 bases align to TRBD2. Trimming took 0 bases from V and 4 from J; bases not matched to a gene: 3. From germline, CDR1 is SGHDN and CDR2 FVKESK. The CDR3 length is 15 residues. This CDR3 reads CASSQDSGNSDTQYF. The CDR3 nucleotides read TGTGCCAGCAGCCAAGATAGCGGGAACTCAGATACGCAGTATTTT.

This clonotype was seen many times. CDR3 protein: CASSKGAEWLDTQYF. The CDR3, as DNA: TGTGCCAGCAGTAAAGGGGCAGAATGGTTAGATACGCAGTATTTT. This sequence joins TRBV27 and TRBJ2-3; D is possibly TRBD1 (5 bases). The CDR3 consists of 15 residues. Trimming stripped 5 bases from V and 5 bases from J, with 17 bases between. Germline V gene data show CDR1 as MNHEY and CDR2 as SMNVEV (reference sequence).

The chain has TRBV9 and TRBJ2-3, with D perhaps matching TRBD2 (6 bases). CDR3 size: 14 residues. V was trimmed by 4 bases and J by 4 bases, leaving 13 bases between them. Germline V gives CDR1 SGDLS, CDR2 YYNGEE. The CDR3 nucleotides are TGTGCCAGCAGCAGCCCGGGACTCTCAGATACGCAGTATTTT. It encodes CASSSPGLSDTQYF.

As for this clonotype: A much larger clonotype is one base distant, so this may be a read error. The chain combines TRBV4-1 with TRBJ2-5; D unresolved. The CDR3 runs 15 residues. Germline CDR1 reads MGHRA; CDR2 reads YSYEKL. DNA of the CDR3: TGCGCCAGCAGCCAAGATCGGGCCGGCGTCGAGACCCAGGACTTC. This codes for CASSQDRAGVETQDF.

This clonotype was counted at least ten times. The chain couples TRBV28 to TRBJ2-1, with 10 positions matching TRBD2. CDR1 is MDHEN and CDR2 is SYDVKM in the germline V gene. V lost 3 bases to trimming and J lost 0 bases; unmatched junction nucleotides: 11. The CDR3 extends over 19 amino acids. The CDR3 DNA follows: TGTGCCAGCAGTTTTGCAGCGGGAGGGCCGAGGAGCTCCTACAATGAGCAGTTCTTC. It encodes CASSFAAGGPRSSYNEQFF.

Comments on this clonotype: This sequence may be a read error, since a much larger clone differs from it by one base. The V call is TRBV9, the J call TRBJ1-1; D gene ambiguous. The CDR3 length is 13 residues. Germline-derived CDR1 and CDR2 are SGDLS and YYNGEE. The CDR3 DNA follows: TGTGCCAGCAGCGTAGGGACGAACACTGCAGCTTTCTTT. Translation: CASSVGTNTAAFF.

This clonotype has just a few counts. The J gene is TRBJ2-7, the V gene TRBV4-3, with a possible D match to TRBD2 (5 bases). With 1 base removed from V and 2 bases from J, the gap between germline ends came to 15 bases. The germline gives CDR1 LGHNA, CDR2 YSLEER. This CDR3 has 16 residues. CDR3 sequence (DNA): TGCGCCAGCAGCCAAGGACTCCACGGGATTACCTACGAGCAGTACTTC. This codes for CASSQGLHGITYEQYF.

Comments on this clonotype: The junction departs from germline at one end; a sequencing error may be responsible. The chain employs TRBV18 and TRBJ2-2, with TRBD1 as a possible D gene (6 bases). This CDR3 has 13 residues. From germline, CDR1 is KGHSH and CDR2 LQKENI. CDR3 in DNA: TGTGCCTGCTCACCAGGGACATCCGGGGAGCTGTTTTTT. This gives the protein CACSPGTSGELFF.

The chain joins TRBV20-1 to TRBJ1-5; D perhaps matches TRBD1 (5 bases). With 0 bases removed from V and 6 bases from J, the gap between germline ends came to 15 bases. The CDR3 has 15 amino acids. The V gene's germline CDR1 is DFQATT and CDR2 SNEGSKA (reference sequence). CDR3 region: CSAREMGGVIQPQHF. DNA of the CDR3: TGCAGTGCTAGAGAAATGGGGGGGGTGATTCAGCCCCAGCATTTT.

At least ten counts were recorded for this clonotype. The rearrangement links TRBV6-5 to TRBJ1-1; 7 nucleotides match TRBD1. Trimming took 0 bases from V and 5 from J; bases not matched to a gene: 9. The CDR3 has 16 residues. Germline V gene sequence: CDR1 MNHEY, CDR2 SVGAGI. CDR3 DNA sequence: TGTGCCAGCAGTTACTCCGACAGGGCGGTAAGAACTGAAGCTTTCTTT. Translating it yields CASSYSDRAVRTEAFF.

J is TRBJ2-1 and V is TRBV2; 10 bases align to TRBD2. The V and J ends lost 4 bases and 9 bases, in that order; junction bases with no gene match: 6. Germline V gives CDR1 SNHLY, CDR2 FYNNEI. The CDR3 totals 14 residues. CDR3 amino acids: CASSGLAGGGEQFF. The CDR3 DNA is TGTGCCAGCAGTGGGTTAGCGGGGGGCGGTGAGCAGTTCTTC.

This clonotype showed up many times. This chain connects TRBV25-1 to TRBJ2-6, with D possibly being TRBD2 (5 bases). CDR1 is MGHDK, CDR2 SYGVNS, per germline. Trimming pared 8 bases from V and 0 bases from J, leaving 8 bases between. This CDR3 comprises 14 residues. CDR3 sequence reads: CASQDSSGANVLTF. The CDR3 DNA is TGTGCCAGCCAGGACTCCTCTGGGGCCAACGTCCTGACTTTC.

As regards this clonotype: A much bigger clone sits one base away, suggesting this may be a read error. The V call is TRBV3-1, the J call TRBJ2-7; TRBD2 matches at 8 bases. The CDR3 consists of 14 residues. The V gene's germline CDR1 is LGHDT and CDR2 YNNKEL (reference sequence). V lost 4 bases, J lost 5 bases, and 7 bases stayed unmatched. CDR3 loop: CASSPDAAGDEQYF. The CDR3 nucleotides are TGTGCCAGCAGCCCCGATGCAGCGGGGGACGAGCAGTACTTC.

The chain uses TRBV27 and TRBJ2-3, with D unclear. Deletions cut 5 bases from V and 6 bases from J, with 12 bases between. The germline V gene encodes CDR1 MNHEY and CDR2 SMNVEV (reference sequence). The length of the CDR3 is 13 residues. The CDR3: CASSTLELDTQYF. CDR3 DNA: TGTGCCAGCAGTACCCTTGAGTTGGATACGCAGTATTTT.

There are many counts of this clonotype. In nucleotides, the CDR3 is TGTGCCAGCAGCTTGTTAGCAGGGAGGGCCACTGAAGCTTTCTTT. Translation gives CASSLLAGRATEAFF. J is TRBJ1-1 and V is TRBV5-4; possibly TRBD1 for D (5 bases). This CDR3 spans 15 amino acids. Trimming removed 1 base from V and 4 bases from J, with 14 bases in between. Per germline, CDR1 SGHNT and CDR2 YYREEE (reference sequence).

The V gene is TRBV20-1, the J gene TRBJ1-1; TRBD1 aligns across 8 bases. V dropped 8 bases and J dropped 4; count of bases not matched to a gene: 6. Per the germline V gene, CDR1 is DFQATT and CDR2 is SNEGSKA (reference sequence). The CDR3 is made up of 12 amino acids. The chain's CDR3 is CSPGQEFTEAFF. The CDR3 DNA reads TGCAGTCCGGGACAGGAGTTCACTGAAGCTTTCTTT.